A selection of T cell receptor beta chains follows, all from one sample in a study of T cell responses to AZD1222 COVID-19 vaccine. The assay was immunoSEQ multiplex PCR, and TCRdb's table has in-frame clones only and misses some. This table has 77,000 or so clones, under 95% appearing once. The sample was peripheral blood, taken on day 0 of MenACWY control vaccination. Every receptor here comes from an adult in good health. CDR3s include the opening cysteine and the closing phenylalanine or tryptophan. The D gene is left open where the match is weak. Not all rows give a size; the values are once, few, many and, for expanded clones, a class.

D: TRBD2
J: TRBJ2-3
V: TRBV9
size: -
length: 16
DNA: TGTGCCAGCAGCGTTTCGACTAGCGGGGGCACAGATACGCAGTATTTT
CDR3: CASSVSTSGGTDTQYF

D: TRBD1
J: TRBJ1-4
V: TRBV10-2
size: -
length: 14
DNA: TGCGCCAGCAGTTCCGGGACAGGGCTTGAAAAACTGTTTTTT
CDR3: CASSSGTGLEKLFF

D: -
J: TRBJ2-3
V: TRBV24-1
size: -
length: 14
DNA: TGTGCCACCAGTACAGGGAGTAGCACAGATACGCAGTATTTT
CDR3: CATSTGSSTDTQYF

D: -
J: TRBJ2-2
V: TRBV2
size: -
length: 14
DNA: TGTGCCAGCAGTGACGGGACGTTCACCGGGGAGCTGTTTTTT
CDR3: CASSDGTFTGELFF

D: -
J: TRBJ2-1
V: TRBV13
size: -
length: 14
DNA: TGTGCCACCAGAACAGAGAGCTCCTACAATGAGCAGTTCTTC
CDR3: CATRTESSYNEQFF

D: TRBD1
J: TRBJ1-6
V: TRBV25-1
size: -
length: 14
DNA: TGTGCCAGCAGCCCCACAGGGGGGGTCTCACCCCTCCACTTT
CDR3: CASSPTGGVSPLHF

D: -
J: TRBJ2-5
V: TRBV7-8
size: -
length: 13
DNA: TGTGCCAGCAGCTTATCCCTGGCGGAGACCCAGTACTTC
CDR3: CASSLSLAETQYF

D: -
J: TRBJ2-7
V: TRBV19
size: once
length: 14
DNA: TGTGCCAGTAGTATCGGCAGGGGTCTCCACGAGCAGTACTTC
CDR3: CASSIGRGLHEQYF

D: TRBD2
J: TRBJ2-7
V: TRBV6-5
size: -
length: 15
DNA: TGTGCCAGCAGTCCGACTAGCGGGAGTCTCAACGAGCAGTACTTC
CDR3: CASSPTSGSLNEQYF

D: -
J: TRBJ2-7
V: TRBV27
size: -
length: 14
DNA: TGTGCCAGCAGTTTATCTTTCAGGGGGGGCGAGCAGTACTTC
CDR3: CASSLSFRGGEQYF

D: TRBD1
J: TRBJ2-2
V: TRBV18
size: -
length: 15
DNA: TGTGCCAGCTCATCCGGGACAGGGTTCACCGGGGAGCTGTTTTTT
CDR3: CASSSGTGFTGELFF

D: TRBD2
J: TRBJ2-1
V: TRBV10-2
size: -
length: 15
DNA: TGCGCCCGCAGTGGGAGCGGGGGGGCTGTCAATGAGCAGTTCTTC
CDR3: CARSGSGGAVNEQFF

D: TRBD2
J: TRBJ2-3
V: TRBV18
size: -
length: 16
DNA: TGTGCCAGCTCCCGGACTAGCGGGGACGGCACAGATACGCAGTATTTT
CDR3: CASSRTSGDGTDTQYF

D: -
J: TRBJ2-3
V: TRBV29-1
size: -
length: 13
DNA: TGCAGCGTTGAATACAGGCGCACAGATACGCAGTATTTT
CDR3: CSVEYRRTDTQYF

D: -
J: TRBJ1-6
V: TRBV19
size: -
length: 16
DNA: TGTGCCAGTAGTATAGATCTGGGGACCTATAATTCACCCCTCCACTTT
CDR3: CASSIDLGTYNSPLHF

D: -
J: TRBJ1-1
V: TRBV12-3/TRBV12-4
size: -
length: 12
DNA: TGTGCCAGCAGTTTAGAGGGGACTGAAGCTTTCTTT
CDR3: CASSLEGTEAFF

D: TRBD1
J: TRBJ2-1
V: TRBV28
size: -
length: 15
DNA: TGTGCCAGCAGTCCAAGGACAGGGTTATACAATGAGCAGTTCTTC
CDR3: CASSPRTGLYNEQFF

D: TRBD1
J: TRBJ1-3
V: TRBV7-2
size: -
length: 16
DNA: TGTGCCAGCAGCTCGACGGGACAGGGCTCTGGAAACACCATATATTTT
CDR3: CASSSTGQGSGNTIYF

D: TRBD2
J: TRBJ2-5
V: TRBV7-9
size: -
length: 19
DNA: TGTGCCAGCAGCCCCGGACTAGCGGGGGGGATACTGGGGGTGGAGACCCAGTACTTC
CDR3: CASSPGLAGGILGVETQYF

D: TRBD2
J: TRBJ2-7
V: TRBV28
size: -
length: 14
DNA: TGTGCCAGCAGTTTATCTAGCGGGAGGGACGAGCAGTACTTC
CDR3: CASSLSSGRDEQYF

D: -
J: TRBJ2-1
V: TRBV24-1
size: -
length: 15
DNA: TGTGCCACCAGTGGATCTTCTAGTTTTTCGGACGAGCAGTTCTTC
CDR3: CATSGSSSFSDEQFF

D: TRBD1
J: TRBJ2-1
V: TRBV18
size: -
length: 16
DNA: TGTGCCAGCTCACCACGGGGACAGGACATTTACAATGAGCAGTTCTTC
CDR3: CASSPRGQDIYNEQFF

D: -
J: TRBJ1-1
V: TRBV15
size: -
length: 17
DNA: TGTGCCACCAGCAGGGGCCGGGGGGCCCAGGGAAACACTGAAGCTTTCTTT
CDR3: CATSRGRGAQGNTEAFF

D: -
J: TRBJ2-1
V: TRBV12-3/TRBV12-4
size: -
length: 13
DNA: TGTGCCAGCAGCCTGAGGGATTACAATGAGCAGTTCTTC
CDR3: CASSLRDYNEQFF

D: TRBD1
J: TRBJ1-4
V: TRBV19
size: -
length: 15
DNA: TGTGCCAGTAGTCCCACCGGGACAGGGGTCGAAAAACTGTTTTTT
CDR3: CASSPTGTGVEKLFF

D: -
J: TRBJ2-7
V: TRBV7-9
size: -
length: 13
DNA: TGTGCCAGCACCACCGGACAGTACGGGAAGCAGTACTTC
CDR3: CASTTGQYGKQYF

D: -
J: TRBJ1-1
V: TRBV29-1
size: -
length: 11
DNA: TGCAGCGTTGATTCGAACACTGAAGCTTTCTTT
CDR3: CSVDSNTEAFF

D: -
J: TRBJ1-5
V: TRBV6-2/TRBV6-3
size: -
length: 17
DNA: TGTGCCAGCAGTTACACCCCTTCGGACTTTAGCAATCAGCCCCAGCATTTT
CDR3: CASSYTPSDFSNQPQHF

D: -
J: TRBJ2-7
V: TRBV19
size: -
length: 13
DNA: TGTGCCAGTAGTCCCGGGTTCACCTACGAGCAGTACTTC
CDR3: CASSPGFTYEQYF

D: TRBD2
J: TRBJ2-3
V: TRBV15
size: -
length: 16
DNA: TGTGCCACCAGCGGGGGACTAGCGGGGAGCACAGATACGCAGTATTTT
CDR3: CATSGGLAGSTDTQYF

D: -
J: TRBJ1-5
V: TRBV9
size: -
length: 15
DNA: TGTGCCAGCAGCGTAGGGCAGGGTAGCAATCAGCCCCAGCATTTT
CDR3: CASSVGQGSNQPQHF

D: -
J: TRBJ1-1
V: TRBV7-2
size: -
length: 15
DNA: TGTGCCAGCAGCTTACCGGGACACAAGAACACTGAAGCTTTCTTT
CDR3: CASSLPGHKNTEAFF

D: -
J: TRBJ1-5
V: TRBV30
size: -
length: 15
DNA: TGTGCCTGGAGTGGGCCAGCGTATAGCAATCAGCCCCAGCATTTT
CDR3: CAWSGPAYSNQPQHF

D: -
J: TRBJ1-2
V: TRBV28
size: -
length: 13
DNA: TGTGCCAGCAGCCTCCACCGGGGAGGTGGCTACACCTTC
CDR3: CASSLHRGGGYTF

D: -
J: TRBJ1-1
V: TRBV5-8
size: -
length: 15
DNA: TGTGCCAGCAGCTTGGTTCCGGGTTTGAACACTGAAGCTTTCTTT
CDR3: CASSLVPGLNTEAFF

D: -
J: TRBJ1-1
V: TRBV7-9
size: -
length: 14
DNA: TGTGCCAGCAGCCCGCAAGGGGGGGACACTGAAGCTTTCTTT
CDR3: CASSPQGGDTEAFF

D: -
J: TRBJ2-2
V: TRBV4-3
size: few
length: 16
DNA: TGCGCCAGCAGCCAAGATTCACAGTCGAACACCGGGGAGCTGTTTTTT
CDR3: CASSQDSQSNTGELFF

D: -
J: TRBJ2-3
V: TRBV18
size: -
length: 14
DNA: TGTGCCAGCTCACCACTAGCCTACCCAGATACGCAGTATTTT
CDR3: CASSPLAYPDTQYF